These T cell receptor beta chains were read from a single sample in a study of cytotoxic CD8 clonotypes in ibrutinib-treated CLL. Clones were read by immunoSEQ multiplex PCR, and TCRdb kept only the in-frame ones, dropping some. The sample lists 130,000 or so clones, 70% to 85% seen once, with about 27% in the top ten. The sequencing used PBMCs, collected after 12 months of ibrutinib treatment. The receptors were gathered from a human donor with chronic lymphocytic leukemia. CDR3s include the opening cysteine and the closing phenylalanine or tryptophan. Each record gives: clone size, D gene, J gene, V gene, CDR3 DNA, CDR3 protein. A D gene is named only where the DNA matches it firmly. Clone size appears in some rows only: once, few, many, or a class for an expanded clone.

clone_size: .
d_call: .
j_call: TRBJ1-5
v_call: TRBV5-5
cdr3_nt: TGTGCCAGCAGCTTGGGGCAGAGTAGCAATCAGCCCCAGCATTTT
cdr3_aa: CASSLGQSSNQPQHF

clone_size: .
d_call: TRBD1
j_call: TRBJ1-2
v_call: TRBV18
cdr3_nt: TGTGCCAGCTCACCCAACGCGGGACAGGGGGCTATAGGTGGCTACACCTTC
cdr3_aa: CASSPNAGQGAIGGYTF

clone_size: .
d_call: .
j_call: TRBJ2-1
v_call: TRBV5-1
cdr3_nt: TGCGCCAGCAGCTTGGAACGGGGCGGGTCCTACAATGAGCAGTTCTTC
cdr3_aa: CASSLERGGSYNEQFF

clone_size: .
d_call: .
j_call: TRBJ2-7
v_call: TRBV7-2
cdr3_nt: TGTGCCAGCAGCTTATACATCTCCTACGAGCAGTACTTC
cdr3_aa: CASSLYISYEQYF

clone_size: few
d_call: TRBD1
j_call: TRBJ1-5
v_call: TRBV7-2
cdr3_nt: TGTGCCAGCAGCTTAACAGGGGGAGCTGGTCAGCCCCAGCATTTT
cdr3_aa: CASSLTGGAGQPQHF

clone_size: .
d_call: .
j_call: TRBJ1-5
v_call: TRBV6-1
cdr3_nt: TGTGCCAGCAGTGAAGCAAGTTGGTTGAATCAGCCCCAGCATTTT
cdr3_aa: CASSEASWLNQPQHF

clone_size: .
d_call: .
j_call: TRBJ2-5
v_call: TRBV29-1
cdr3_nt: TGCAGCGTTGTGGGCCCGGGGACCCAGTACTTC
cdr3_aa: CSVVGPGTQYF

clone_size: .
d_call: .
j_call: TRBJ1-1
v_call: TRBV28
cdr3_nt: TGTGCCAGCCTCTTTCGGACTGAAGCTTTCTTT
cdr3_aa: CASLFRTEAFF

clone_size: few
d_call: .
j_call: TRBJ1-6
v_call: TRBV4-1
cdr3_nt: TGCGCCAGCAGCCAAGGGCAGTTTAATTCACCCCTCCACTTT
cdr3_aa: CASSQGQFNSPLHF

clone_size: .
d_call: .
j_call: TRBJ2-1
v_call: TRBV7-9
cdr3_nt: TGTGCCAGCAGCTTAGTGGGAACCCGACAGGACAATGAGCAGTTCTTC
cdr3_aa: CASSLVGTRQDNEQFF

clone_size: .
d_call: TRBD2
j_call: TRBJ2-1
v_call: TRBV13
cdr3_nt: TGTGCCAGCAGCCTACGGCCGGGAGGAGGGCGGGGTGAGCAGTTCTTC
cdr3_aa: CASSLRPGGGRGEQFF

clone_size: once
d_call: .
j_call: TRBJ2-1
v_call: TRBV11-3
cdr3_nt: TGTGCCAGCAGCCGCGGGACAGTGGTGCAGTTCTTC
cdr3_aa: CASSRGTVVQFF

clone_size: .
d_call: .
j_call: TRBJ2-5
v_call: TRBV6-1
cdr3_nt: TGTGCCAGCAGTGAGACCGGGACTCACTACCGGGAGACCCAGTACTTC
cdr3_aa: CASSETGTHYRETQYF

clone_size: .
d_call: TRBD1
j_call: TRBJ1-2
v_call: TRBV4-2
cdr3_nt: TGTGCCAGCAGCCAAGATCCCGGGACAGGGGGCTTCGGCTACACCTTC
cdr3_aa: CASSQDPGTGGFGYTF

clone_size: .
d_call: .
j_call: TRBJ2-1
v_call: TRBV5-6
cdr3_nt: TGTGCCAGCAGCTTGGGACCCGGCTCCTACAATGAGCAGTTCTTC
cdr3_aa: CASSLGPGSYNEQFF

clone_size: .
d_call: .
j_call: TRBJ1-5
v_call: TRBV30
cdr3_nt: TGTGCCTGGAGTGTCACTCGGGACCGAGCTGGCCAGCCCCAGCATTTT
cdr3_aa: CAWSVTRDRAGQPQHF

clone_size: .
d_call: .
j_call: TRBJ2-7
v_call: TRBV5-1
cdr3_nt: TGCGCCAGCAGCTTAGGGACATTCGTAACCTACGAGCAGTACTTC
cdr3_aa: CASSLGTFVTYEQYF

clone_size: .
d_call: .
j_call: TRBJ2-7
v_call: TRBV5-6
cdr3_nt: TGTGCCAGCAGCTTGCCGGTAGTAGGCGAGCAGTACTTC
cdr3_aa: CASSLPVVGEQYF

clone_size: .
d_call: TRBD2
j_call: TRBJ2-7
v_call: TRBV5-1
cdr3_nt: TGCGCCAGCAGCGCCCCGCTGCTCGGGGGGGTAACCTACGAGCAGTACTTC
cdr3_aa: CASSAPLLGGVTYEQYF

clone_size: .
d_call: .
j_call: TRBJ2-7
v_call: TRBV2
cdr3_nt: TGTGCCAGCAGTGAACAAGGGAGCTCCTACGAGCAGTACTTC
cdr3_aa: CASSEQGSSYEQYF

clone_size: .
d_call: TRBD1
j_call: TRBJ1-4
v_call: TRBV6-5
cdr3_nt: TGTGCCAGCAGAATCGACAGGGTGGCTGAAAAACTGTTTTTT
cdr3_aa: CASRIDRVAEKLFF

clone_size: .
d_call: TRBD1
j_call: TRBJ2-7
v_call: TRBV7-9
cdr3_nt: TGTGCCAGCAGCTCCGGGTCGGATACAGGGGCCTACGAGCAGTACTTC
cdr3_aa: CASSSGSDTGAYEQYF

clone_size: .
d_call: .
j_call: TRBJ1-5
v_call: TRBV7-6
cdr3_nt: TGTGCCAGCAGCCCGAGCGGGGGGAGCAATCAGCCCCAGCATTTT
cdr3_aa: CASSPSGGSNQPQHF

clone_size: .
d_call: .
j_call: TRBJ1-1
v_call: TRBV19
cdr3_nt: TGTGCCAGTAGTATTGGGGGCGGGCAGTCAGGCAACATGAACACTGAAGCTTTCTTT
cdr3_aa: CASSIGGGQSGNMNTEAFF

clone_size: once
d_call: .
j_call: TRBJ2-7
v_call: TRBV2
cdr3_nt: TGTGCCAGCAGTGAAATCTCGGACACGAGAAACTACGAGCAGTACTTC
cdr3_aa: CASSEISDTRNYEQYF

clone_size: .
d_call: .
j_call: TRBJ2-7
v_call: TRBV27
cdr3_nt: TGTGCCAGCAGGGGGGGAGTCTCCTACGAGCAGTACTTC
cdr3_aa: CASRGGVSYEQYF

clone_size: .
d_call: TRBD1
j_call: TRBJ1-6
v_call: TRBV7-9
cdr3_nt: TGTGCCAGCAGCTTAGCGACCGGGACAGGGACCTCACCCCTCCACTTT
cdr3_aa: CASSLATGTGTSPLHF

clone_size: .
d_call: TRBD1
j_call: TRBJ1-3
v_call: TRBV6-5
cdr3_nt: TGTGCCAGCAGTTACCAGCGGGACAGAGCCGGAAACACCATATATTTT
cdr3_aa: CASSYQRDRAGNTIYF

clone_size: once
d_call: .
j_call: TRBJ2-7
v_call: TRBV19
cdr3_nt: TGTGCCAGTAGTTCCCAAGCGGGTGCCTCCTACGAGCAGTACTTC
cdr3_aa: CASSSQAGASYEQYF

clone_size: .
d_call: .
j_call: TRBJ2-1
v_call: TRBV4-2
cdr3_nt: TGTGCCAGCAGCCAAGCTCGTGAGCAGTTCTTC
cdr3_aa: CASSQAREQFF

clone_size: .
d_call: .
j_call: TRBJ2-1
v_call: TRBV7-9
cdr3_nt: TGTGCCAGCAGCTTAGCAGTTTTATTGACCGACAATGAGCAGTTCTTC
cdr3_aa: CASSLAVLLTDNEQFF

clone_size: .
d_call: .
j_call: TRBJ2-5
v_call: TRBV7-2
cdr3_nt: TGTGCCAGCAGCTCCCTAGGGTACGGGATCCAAGAGACCCAGTACTTC
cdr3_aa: CASSSLGYGIQETQYF

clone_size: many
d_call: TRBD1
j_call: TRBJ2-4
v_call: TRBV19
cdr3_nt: TGTGCCAGTAGTATACGGACAGGGCTAGCAAACATTCAGTACTTC
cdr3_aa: CASSIRTGLANIQYF

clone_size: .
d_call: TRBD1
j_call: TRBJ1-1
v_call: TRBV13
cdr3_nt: TGTGCCAGCAGCTTAGGCCTTGGCAGACAGGGTACTGAAGCTTTCTTT
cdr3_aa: CASSLGLGRQGTEAFF

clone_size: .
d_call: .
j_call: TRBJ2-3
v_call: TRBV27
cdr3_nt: TGTGCCAGCAGTCCCCGTAGTCGGGGTACGCAGTATTTT
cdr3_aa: CASSPRSRGTQYF

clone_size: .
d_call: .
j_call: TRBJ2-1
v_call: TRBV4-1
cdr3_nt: TGCGCCAGCAGCCAAGGGAGCGGGCGGGTATTCAATGAGCAGTTCTTC
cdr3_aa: CASSQGSGRVFNEQFF

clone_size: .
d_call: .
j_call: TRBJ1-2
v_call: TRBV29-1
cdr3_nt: TGCAGCGTTAAGGAGGGCAGGTCATATGGCTACACCTTC
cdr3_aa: CSVKEGRSYGYTF

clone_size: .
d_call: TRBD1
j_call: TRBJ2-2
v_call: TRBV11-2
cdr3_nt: TGTGCCAGCAGCTCAGCCGGGAGGAGGGACAGGGGCGCCCTCGGGGAGCTGTTTTTT
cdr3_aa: CASSSAGRRDRGALGELFF

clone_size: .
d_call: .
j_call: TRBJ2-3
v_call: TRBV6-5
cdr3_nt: TGTGCCAGCAGATCCCTTGGGGCAGATACGCAGTATTTT
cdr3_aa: CASRSLGADTQYF

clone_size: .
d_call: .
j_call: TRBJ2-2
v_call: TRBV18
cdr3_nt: TGTGCCAGCTCACCATGGGACACCGGGGAGCTGTTTTTT
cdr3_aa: CASSPWDTGELFF

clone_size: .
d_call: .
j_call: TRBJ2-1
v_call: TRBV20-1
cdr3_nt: TGCAGCCCACGGTCTAATGAGCAGTTCTTC
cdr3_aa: CSPRSNEQFF

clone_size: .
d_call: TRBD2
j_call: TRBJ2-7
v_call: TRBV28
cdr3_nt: TGTGCCAGCAGTTTATCCCTATTCCCGATGGGGACTAGCGGGAGGTACGAGCAGTACTTC
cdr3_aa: CASSLSLFPMGTSGRYEQYF

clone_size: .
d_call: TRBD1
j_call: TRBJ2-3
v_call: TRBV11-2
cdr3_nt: TGTGCCAGCAGCGGGGAGGGACAGGGTTTGAGTACGCAGTATTTT
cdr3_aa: CASSGEGQGLSTQYF

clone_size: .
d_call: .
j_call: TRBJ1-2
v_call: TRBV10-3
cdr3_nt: TGTGCCATCAGTGAGATGGCTGGTGGCTACACCTTC
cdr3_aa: CAISEMAGGYTF

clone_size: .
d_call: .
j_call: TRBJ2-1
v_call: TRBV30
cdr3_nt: TGTGCCTGGAGTGTAGGGAGCTCCTACAATGAGCAGTTCTTC
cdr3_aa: CAWSVGSSYNEQFF

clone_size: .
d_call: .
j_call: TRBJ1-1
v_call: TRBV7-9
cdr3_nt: TGTGCCAGCAGCTTTCAGGGCGGCACTGAAGCTTTCTTT
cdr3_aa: CASSFQGGTEAFF

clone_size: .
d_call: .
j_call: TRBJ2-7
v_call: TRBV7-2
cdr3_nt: TGTGCCAGCAGCCTCCAGGGGGGTGGGAGGTCCTCCTACGAGCAGTACTTC
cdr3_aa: CASSLQGGGRSSYEQYF

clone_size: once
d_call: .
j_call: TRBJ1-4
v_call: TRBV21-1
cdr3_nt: TGTGCCAGCAGAGTCAGGGGGCCTTGTAATGAAAAACTGTTTTTT
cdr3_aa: CASRVRGPCNEKLFF

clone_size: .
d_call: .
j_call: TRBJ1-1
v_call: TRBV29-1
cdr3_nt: TGCAGCGTTGTAGGGGGAGAAGCTTTCTTT
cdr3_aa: CSVVGGEAFF

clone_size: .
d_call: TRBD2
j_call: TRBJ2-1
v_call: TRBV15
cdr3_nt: TGTGCCACCAGCAGAGAACTAGCGGGGTCGAATGAGCAGTTCTTC
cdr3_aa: CATSRELAGSNEQFF

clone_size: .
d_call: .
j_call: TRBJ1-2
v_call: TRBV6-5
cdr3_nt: TGTGCCAGCAGTTCCCGACTCGGCCTCTATGGCTACACCTTC
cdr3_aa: CASSSRLGLYGYTF

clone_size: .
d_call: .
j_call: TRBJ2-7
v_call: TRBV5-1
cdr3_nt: TGCGCCAGCAGCTTGGGCGGTGTGGGAGCCTACGAGCAGTACTTC
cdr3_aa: CASSLGGVGAYEQYF

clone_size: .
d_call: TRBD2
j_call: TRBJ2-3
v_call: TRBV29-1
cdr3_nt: TGCAGCGTTAGATCTAGCGGGGGGTCCACAGATACGCAGTATTTT
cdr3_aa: CSVRSSGGSTDTQYF